This T cell receptor beta chain was sequenced for a study of early T cells in non-severe SARS-CoV-2 infection. Study context: Sequencing targeted bulk RNA from unsorted whole blood, leaving chains unpaired.

Study-level points and caveats: Private and CD4 specificities were missed by VDJdb matching, skewed to anti-spike CD8.

This clonotype came up a few times. Its antigen is currently unknown. This CDR3 is built from 16 residues. V was pared by 6 bases and J by 8 bases, with 17 bases of the junction left unmatched. Individual cDNA molecules received unique molecular identifiers during library preparation. One entry per CDR3 protein, called by TCRdb with MiXCR from the 5' RACE reads. The sample has nearly 95,000 distinct CDR3 sequences; around a sixth are singletons. This specimen consisted of whole blood, obtained at baseline. This receptor was obtained from an adult who was a healthcare worker with PCR-confirmed SARS-CoV-2 infection or an uninfected control (not recorded which). The chain joins TRBV12-3 or TRBV12-4 to TRBJ1-2; TRBD1 matches 8 bases. The CDR3 loop is CASSRLPIDRGGGYTF. CDR3 in DNA: TGTGCCAGCAGCCGTCTTCCAATTGACAGGGGAGGCGGCTACACCTTC.